This T cell receptor beta chain emerged from a study of CD8 T cells in Susac syndrome. Random hexamers were used to reverse transcribe roughly 0.5 to 1 ug of RNA. By means of immunoSEQ multiplex PCR, TCR beta CDR3 spanning 54 Vbeta and 13 Jbeta underwent amplification. TCRdb ran MiXCR on the immunoSEQ multiplex PCR reads and lists one entry per CDR3 protein. The table shows about 200,000 distinct CDR3 sequences, with roughly 94% occurring only once. Age- and sex-matched healthy donors served as the control group. The specimen was CD4+ T cells from PBMCs. The TCR originated in a human donor in good health.

CDR3 residues: CSASGWVSGANVLTF. The CDR3 DNA sequence: TGCAGTGCTAGCGGATGGGTCTCTGGGGCCAACGTCCTGACTTTC. The chain is built from TRBV20-1 and TRBJ2-6, with no clear D. This CDR3 is 15 amino acids long. Between the trimmed V and J ends, which lost 3 bases and 0 bases, there was a span of 9 bases. The germline gives CDR1 DFQATT, CDR2 SNEGSKA (reference sequence).